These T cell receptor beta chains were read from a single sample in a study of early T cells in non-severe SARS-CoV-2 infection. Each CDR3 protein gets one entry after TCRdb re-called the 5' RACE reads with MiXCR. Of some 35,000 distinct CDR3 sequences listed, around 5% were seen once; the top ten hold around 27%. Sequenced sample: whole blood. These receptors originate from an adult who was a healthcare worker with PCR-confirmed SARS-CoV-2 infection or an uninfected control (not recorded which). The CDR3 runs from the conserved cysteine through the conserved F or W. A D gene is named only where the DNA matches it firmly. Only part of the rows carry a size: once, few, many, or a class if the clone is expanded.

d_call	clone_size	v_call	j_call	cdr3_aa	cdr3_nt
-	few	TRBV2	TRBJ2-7	CASSSLGTKQYF	TGTGCCAGCAGTTCACTTGGTACTAAGCAGTACTTC
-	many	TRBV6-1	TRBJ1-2	CASSEVQYGYTF	TGTGCCAGCAGTGAAGTCCAGTATGGCTACACCTTC
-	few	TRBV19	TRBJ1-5	CASSISNSRQPQHF	TGTGCCAGTAGTATAAGTAATTCGCGGCAGCCCCAGCATTTT
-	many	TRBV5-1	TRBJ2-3	CASSWQDRTTDTQYF	TGCGCCAGCAGCTGGCAGGACAGAACCACAGATACGCAGTATTTT
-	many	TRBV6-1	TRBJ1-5	CASSVGQSGNQPQHF	TGTGCCAGCAGTGTCGGTCAAAGCGGAAATCAGCCCCAGCATTTT
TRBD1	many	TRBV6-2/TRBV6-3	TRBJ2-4	CASSGQGTAKNIQYF	TGTGCCAGCAGCGGACAGGGGACGGCCAAAAACATTCAGTACTTC
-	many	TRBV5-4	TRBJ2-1	CASSLGQVSHNEQFF	TGTGCCAGCAGCTTGGGACAGGTGTCCCACAATGAGCAGTTCTTC
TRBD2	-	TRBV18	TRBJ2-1	CASSPRLAGFNEQFF	TGTGCCAGCTCACCGCGACTAGCGGGATTCAATGAGCAGTTCTTC
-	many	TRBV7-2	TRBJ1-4	CASSERQATNEKLFF	TGTGCCAGCAGCGAGCGACAGGCAACTAATGAAAAACTGTTTTTT
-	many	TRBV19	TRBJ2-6	CATSASDAYSGANVLTF	TGTGCCACCTCTGCCAGCGACGCATACTCTGGGGCCAACGTCCTGACTTTC
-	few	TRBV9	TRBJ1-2	CASSVAVAGRGYTF	TGTGCCAGCAGCGTAGCGGTGGCCGGGAGGGGCTACACCTTC
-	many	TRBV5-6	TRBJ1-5	CASSLRQGNSNQPQHF	TGTGCCAGCAGCTTGCGGCAGGGAAATAGCAATCAGCCCCAGCATTTT
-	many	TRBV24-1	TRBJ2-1	CATSDTFGGGQFF	TGTGCCACCAGTGATACGTTTGGGGGCGGGCAGTTCTTC
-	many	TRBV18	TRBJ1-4	CASSPGGGNEKLFF	TGTGCCAGCTCACCAGGAGGCGGTAATGAAAAACTGTTTTTT
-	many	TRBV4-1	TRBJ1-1	CASSQDGGYVTEAFF	TGCGCCAGCAGCCAAGATGGGGGATATGTCACTGAAGCTTTCTTT
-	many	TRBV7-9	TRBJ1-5	CASSLATGSVGNQPQHF	TGTGCCAGCAGCTTAGCTACAGGGTCGGTCGGCAATCAGCCCCAGCATTTT
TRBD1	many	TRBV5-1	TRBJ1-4	CASSTTGTANEKLFF	TGCGCCAGCAGCACAACAGGGACAGCTAATGAAAAACTGTTTTTT
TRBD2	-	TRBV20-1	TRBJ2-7	CSARDFRLAATYEQYF	TGCAGTGCTAGAGACTTCAGACTAGCGGCCACCTACGAGCAGTACTTC
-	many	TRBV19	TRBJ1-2	CASSILGTGYGYTF	TGTGCCAGTAGTATTCTGGGTACTGGGTATGGCTACACCTTC
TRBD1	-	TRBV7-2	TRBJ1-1	CASSSGRGPTEAFF	TGTGCCAGCAGCTCAGGCAGGGGGCCCACTGAAGCTTTCTTT
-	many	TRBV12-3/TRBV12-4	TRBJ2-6	CASALSGANVLTF	TGTGCCAGCGCCCTTTCTGGGGCCAACGTCCTGACTTTC
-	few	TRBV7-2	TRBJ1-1	CASSLTTGVGAFF	TGTGCCAGCAGCCTCACAACAGGTGTCGGAGCTTTCTTT
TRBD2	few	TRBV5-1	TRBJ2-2	CASSRTSGNTGELFF	TGCGCCAGCAGCCGGACTAGCGGGAACACCGGGGAGCTGTTTTTT
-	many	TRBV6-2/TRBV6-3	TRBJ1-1	CASSSWKLSPEAFF	TGTGCCAGCAGTTCCTGGAAGTTATCGCCTGAAGCTTTCTTT
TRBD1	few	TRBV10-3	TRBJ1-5	CAISDHGGGGQPQHF	TGTGCCATCAGTGATCATGGAGGGGGCGGACAGCCCCAGCATTTT
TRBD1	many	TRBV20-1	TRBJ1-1	CSAREDRATEAFF	TGCAGTGCTAGGGAGGACAGGGCGACTGAAGCTTTCTTT
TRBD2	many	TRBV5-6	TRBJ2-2	CASSLAGRVKKGELFF	TGTGCCAGCAGCTTAGCGGGGAGGGTGAAAAAGGGGGAGCTGTTTTTT
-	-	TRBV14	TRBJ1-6	CASSQEMGGISPLHF	TGTGCCAGCAGCCAAGAAATGGGAGGGATTTCACCCCTCCACTTT
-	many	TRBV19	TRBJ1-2	CASSIRDNVYGYTF	TGTGCCAGTAGTATCCGGGACAACGTCTATGGCTACACCTTC
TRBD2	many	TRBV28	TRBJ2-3	CASTLAGGYTQYF	TGTGCCAGCACTTTAGCGGGAGGGTATACGCAGTATTTT
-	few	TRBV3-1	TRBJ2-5	CASSRLMDGETQYF	TGTGCCAGCAGCCGCCTGATGGACGGGGAGACCCAGTACTTC
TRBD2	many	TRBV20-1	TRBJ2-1	CSALRGGLTYNEQFF	TGCAGTGCTCTACGCGGGGGGCTAACCTACAATGAGCAGTTCTTC